The 18 T cell receptor beta chains below were found in one sample sequenced in a study of T cell clonality in common variable immunodeficiency. General study findings and limits: Reportedly, TCR beta sequences from common variable immunodeficiency showed fewer deletions and N-nucleotide insertions.

For these receptors, no antigen is known. Assay: immunoSEQ multiplex PCR; the TCRdb copy retains only in-frame clones and omits some. This sample includes 15,000 to 20,000 clones with no singletons; its ten biggest clones take up roughly 2.5%. Source material: peripheral blood mononuclear cells. All receptors come from a human donor with common variable immunodeficiency.

This clone was seen a handful of times. From the germline J gene comes the end of the CDR3, since the read stops 3 residues before it. The chain carries TRBV7-9 and TRBJ1-1, with TRBD1 matching 7 bases. V shed 5 bases and J 0 bases; nucleotides not matched to a gene: 6. Germline CDR1 reads SEHNR; CDR2 reads FQNEAQ (reference sequence). The CDR3 length is 15 residues. CDR3 protein: CASSPGDRVNTEAFF. CDR3 bases read: TGTGCCAGCAGCCCTGGAGACAGGGTGAACACTGAA.

This clone was detected ten times or more. The DNA ends 3 residues before the CDR3 does, and the rest of the CDR3 is filled in from the germline J gene. This sequence joins TRBV30 and TRBJ1-4; perhaps TRBD1 as D (5 bases). This CDR3 spans 14 amino acids. Trimming cost V 3 bases and J 2 bases, with 10 bases left between them. Per germline, CDR1 GTSNPN and CDR2 SVGIG (reference sequence). The CDR3 region is CAWRPGLTNEKLFF. Incomplete CDR3 DNA: TGTGCCTGGAGGCCGGGACTGACTAATGAAAAA.

This clone came up many times. Read data end 3 residues before the CDR3 end; the end is taken from the germline J gene. The rearrangement links TRBV19 to TRBJ1-1; no firm D call. This CDR3 contains 14 residues. Germline values: CDR1 LNHDA, CDR2 SQIVND (reference sequence). With 5 bases removed from V and 4 bases from J, the gap between germline ends came to 14 bases. CDR3 bases read: TGTGCCAGTAGTGACCGGGGATACGGCACTGAA. Translating it yields CASSDRGYGTE. The CDR3 as a whole reads CASSDRGYGTEAFF.

This clone has ten or more counts. The read halts 3 residues ahead of the CDR3 end, with the missing end drawn from the germline J gene. The J gene is TRBJ2-1, the V gene TRBV7-3; D ambiguous. Trimming shortened V by 2 bases and J by 4 bases, and 6 bases separated the two germline ends. Per the germline V gene, CDR1 is SGHTA and CDR2 is FQGTGA. This CDR3 is built from 13 residues. CDR3 bases read: TGTGCCAGCAGCTTATTAGGGTACAATGAG. It translates to CASSLLGYNE. The full CDR3 protein is CASSLLGYNEQFF. Supplemented by reference TRBV7-3 and TRBJ2-1, the full variable domain reads GAGVSQTPSNKVTEKGKYVELRCDPISGHTALYWYRQSLGQGPEFLIYFQGTGAADDSGLPNDRFFAVRPEGSVSTLKIQRTERGDSAVYLCASSLLGYNEQFFGPGTRLTVL.

The CDR3 bases that were read are TGTGCCAGCAGACTAACAGGACACACTGAA. Its translation is CASRLTGHTE. The whole CDR3 region reads CASRLTGHTEAFF. The chain employs TRBV11-2 and TRBJ1-1; TRBD1 is a possible D gene (5 bases). Coverage ceases 3 residues before the CDR3 finishes, and the germline J gene fills in the end. The CDR3 totals 13 residues. Germline V CDR1 and CDR2: SGHAT, FQNNGV. The germline V and J ends were trimmed by 6 bases and 3 bases, with 11 bases remaining between them.

This clone was seen a handful of times. The CDR3 extends 3 residues past the end of the read, so its final part is completed from the germline J gene. V usage is TRBV6-2 or TRBV6-3 and J usage is TRBJ2-1, with 7 bases lining up with TRBD2. The CDR3 covers 16 residues. Germline loops: CDR1 MNHEY, CDR2 SVGEGT. Trimming took 10 bases from V and 8 from J; bases not matched to a gene: 20. CDR3 residues: CATRFGRSSGGDEQFF. The sequenced CDR3 bases are TGTGCCACTAGATTCGGTCGGTCTAGCGGCGGGGATGAG.

Many counts were recorded for this clone. The read gets to within 3 residues of the CDR3 end, and the germline J gene fills in the rest. The rearrangement uses TRBV14 and TRBJ2-5; D is perhaps TRBD1 (7 bases). Trimming removed 4 bases from V and 5 bases from J, with 14 bases in between. The CDR3 contains 14 residues. The germline V gene has CDR1 SGHDN and CDR2 FVKESK. The CDR3 reads CASSRPSGGETQYF. The part of the CDR3 DNA that was read is TGTGCCAGCAGCCGCCCCTCAGGGGGGGAGACC.

This clone was seen at least ten times. The CDR3 is cut off 3 residues early in the read; its end comes from the germline J gene. The chain joins TRBV30 to TRBJ2-7; D remains ambiguous. The CDR3 length is 12 residues. V lost 2 bases to trimming and J lost 4 bases, with 9 bases between them. Germline V gives CDR1 GTSNPN, CDR2 SVGIG (reference sequence). CDR3: CAWSPRLYEQYF. CDR3 bases read: TGTGCCTGGAGTCCCCGTCTTTACGAG.

At least ten counts were recorded for this clone. Read data end 3 residues before the CDR3 end; the end is taken from the germline J gene. V and J are TRBV6-2 or TRBV6-3 and TRBJ2-1, with 12 bases aligning to TRBD2. V lost 5 bases to trimming and J lost 8 bases; unmatched junction nucleotides: 4. Germline CDR1 reads MNHEY; CDR2 reads SVGEGT. This CDR3 is 14 amino acids long. The part of the CDR3 DNA that was read is TGTGCCAGCAGTCGGACTAGCGGGACGGATGAG. Protein: CASSRTSGTDE. The whole CDR3 is CASSRTSGTDEQFF.

This clone was seen ten or more times. The read finishes 3 residues shy of the CDR3 end, and the germline J gene is used to complete it. The rearrangement links TRBV4-2 to TRBJ2-7; TRBD2 matches 10 bases. With V trimmed by 3 bases and J by 0 bases, 8 bases remained unmatched. This CDR3 is built from 17 residues. Germline lookup yields CDR1 LGHNA and CDR2 YNFKEQ. Partial CDR3 DNA: TGTGCCAGCAGCCAGGCAACTAGCGGGGTAAGCTCCTACGAG. Its translation is CASSQATSGVSSYE. The full-length CDR3 reads as CASSQATSGVSSYEQYF.

A few counts support this clone. The CDR3 end is not reached by the read, which stops 3 residues before it; the germline J gene fills it in. J is TRBJ2-3 and V is TRBV20-1; D is uncertain. This CDR3 is 19 amino acids long. Germline CDR1 DFQATT, CDR2 SNEGSKA (reference sequence). This chain's CDR3 is CSAREGAVWVFGAVGTQYF. The DNA read from the CDR3 is TGCAGTGCTAGAGAAGGCGCGGTTTGGGTGTTTGGCGCGGTCGGAACG.

This clone was counted ten times or more. Coverage ceases 3 residues before the CDR3 finishes, and the germline J gene fills in the end. The genes are TRBV7-2 and TRBJ2-7; no clear D gene. Germline CDR1 reads SGHTA; CDR2 reads FQGNSA. There are 15 residues in the CDR3. V was pared by 0 bases and J by 2 bases, with 11 bases between. CDR3 DNA, as far as it was read: TGTGCCAGCAGCTTAGCGGGCAGCTTCACCTACGAG. Residues: CASSLAGSFTYE. The full CDR3 protein reads CASSLAGSFTYEQYF.

The sample holds a few counts of this clone. The sequenced part of the CDR3 DNA is TGCGCCAGCAGCTTGACCGGGGAGGGCACCGGGGAG. This sequence encodes CASSLTGEGTGE. The full CDR3 protein is CASSLTGEGTGELFF. This chain uses TRBV5-1 with TRBJ2-2; 7 nucleotides agree with TRBD2. The read is 3 residues too short to cover the CDR3 end, so that end is filled in from the germline J gene. Germline V CDR1 and CDR2: SGHRS, YFSETQ. This CDR3 has 15 amino acids. Trimming cost V 1 base and J 4 bases; bases outside gene matches: 4.

A word on this clone: The DNA ends 3 residues before the CDR3 does, and the rest of the CDR3 is filled in from the germline J gene. V usage is TRBV20-1 and J usage is TRBJ1-1, with TRBD1 as a possible D gene (5 bases). The germline gives CDR1 DFQATT, CDR2 SNEGSKA (reference sequence). Between the trimmed V and J ends, which lost 7 bases and 0 bases, there was a span of 15 bases. The CDR3 sequence is 14 residues long. The CDR3 sequence is CSGTPGGMNTEAFF. Incomplete CDR3 DNA: TGCAGTGGGACCCCGGGGGGTATGAACACTGAA.

Ten or more counts support this clone. CDR3 DNA, as far as it was read: TGTGCCAGCAGCCCGGGACAGGGGATAAGCCAGCCC. This encodes CASSPGQGISQP. The complete CDR3 reads CASSPGQGISQPQHF. The gene calls are TRBV2 and TRBJ1-5, with 10 bases aligning to TRBD1. Coverage ceases 3 residues before the CDR3 finishes, and the germline J gene fills in the end. The germline V gene has CDR1 SNHLY and CDR2 FYNNEI. V was clipped by 6 bases and J by 7 bases; unmatched bases: 9. The CDR3 runs 15 residues.

This clone was observed many times. With the read ending 3 residues before the CDR3 end, the germline J gene is used to fill in that end. This rearrangement joins TRBV6-1 to TRBJ2-7; D gene ambiguous. CDR3 length: 15 amino acids. V was pared by 0 bases and J by 2 bases, with 11 bases between. Germline-derived CDR1 and CDR2 are MNHNS and SASEGT. The CDR3 protein is CASSEALGPTYEQYF. CDR3 DNA (partial): TGTGCCAGCAGTGAAGCGCTTGGCCCGACCTACGAG.

This clone was recorded many times. From the germline J gene comes the end of the CDR3, since the read stops 3 residues before it. This chain joins TRBV30 and TRBJ2-7; 7 bases are shared with TRBD2. The CDR3 has 13 amino acids. Germline V lookup: CDR1 GTSNPN, CDR2 SVGIG (reference sequence). V lost 5 bases, J lost 2 bases, and 6 bases stayed unmatched. The DNA read from the CDR3 is TGTGCCTGGTTGACTAGCTCCACCTACGAG. It encodes CAWLTSSTYE. The CDR3 as a whole reads CAWLTSSTYEQYF.

In its sample, this clone was seen many times. The read ends 3 residues before the CDR3 terminus; that terminus is restored from the germline J gene. This rearrangement joins TRBV4-1 to TRBJ1-4, with D tentatively TRBD1 (6 bases). Trimming left V 3 bases short and J 6 bases short, with 14 bases between. Per the germline V gene, CDR1 is MGHRA and CDR2 is YSYEKL. This CDR3 has 15 amino acids. CDR3 residues: CASSQLRGRDEKLFF. Incomplete CDR3 DNA: TGCGCCAGCAGCCAGCTTAGGGGGAGAGATGAAAAA.